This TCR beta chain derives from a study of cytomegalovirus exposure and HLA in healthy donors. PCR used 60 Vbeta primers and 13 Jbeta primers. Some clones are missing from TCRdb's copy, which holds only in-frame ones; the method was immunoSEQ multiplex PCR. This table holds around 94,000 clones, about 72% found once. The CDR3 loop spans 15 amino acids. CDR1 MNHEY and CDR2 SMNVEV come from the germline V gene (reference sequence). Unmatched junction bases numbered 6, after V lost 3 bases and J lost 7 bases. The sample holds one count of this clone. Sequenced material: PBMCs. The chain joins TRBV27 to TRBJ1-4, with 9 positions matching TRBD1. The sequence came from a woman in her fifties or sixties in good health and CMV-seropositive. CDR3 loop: CASSLGGQGGEKLFF. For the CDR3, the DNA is TGTGCCAGCAGTTTGGGGGGACAGGGCGGTGAAAAACTGTTTTTT.